A selection of T cell receptor beta chains follows, all from one sample in a study of T-cell memory formation after mild COVID-19. TCRdb used MiXCR to reprocess the 5' RACE reads, holding one entry per CDR3 protein. The sample holds approximately 450,000 distinct CDR3 sequences, roughly 18% seen once. Sequenced material: PBMCs or a T cell subset sorted from them (not recorded which). These receptors all come from an adult woman who had mild COVID-19 (a few samples of this study predate the infection). Cell type and time point are not known. Each CDR3 is given with its conserved first and last residue. The D gene is left open where the match is weak. Size is omitted from some rows. Given values are once, few, many or a class for expanded clones.

>many|TRBV3-1|TRBJ2-7|TRBD1
CASSQDMSGGLYEQYF
TGTGCCAGCAGCCAAGATATGTCAGGGGGCTTGTACGAGCAGTACTTC
>.|TRBV7-2|TRBJ2-5|TRBD2
CASSSSLAGVWETQYF
TGTGCCAGCAGCTCCTCACTAGCGGGAGTATGGGAGACCCAGTACTTC
>many|TRBV7-8|TRBJ2-7|TRBD1
CASSPRQGYSYEQYF
TGTGCCAGCAGCCCCCGACAGGGGTACTCCTACGAGCAGTACTTC
>few|TRBV20-1|TRBJ2-4|.
CSARDQGLAKNIQYF
TGCAGTGCTAGAGATCAGGGACTAGCCAAAAACATTCAGTACTTC
>.|TRBV4-1|TRBJ2-1|TRBD2
CASSQAASGGDEQFF
TGCGCCAGCAGCCAAGCAGCTAGCGGGGGGGATGAGCAGTTCTTC
>few|TRBV6-6|TRBJ1-1|.
CASRPGMNTEAFF
TGTGCCAGCAGACCCGGGATGAACACTGAAGCTTTCTTT
>.|TRBV7-9|TRBJ1-2|TRBD1
CASSSSAGTGLNGYTF
TGTGCCAGCAGCTCCTCCGCCGGGACAGGGTTAAACGGCTACACCTTC
>few|TRBV5-6|TRBJ2-7|TRBD1
CASSHGTVGYEQYF
TGTGCCAGCAGCCACGGGACAGTAGGCTACGAGCAGTACTTC
>.|TRBV5-5|TRBJ2-3|TRBD2
CASSPVGLAETDTQYF
TGTGCCAGCAGCCCGGTCGGCCTAGCGGAGACAGATACGCAGTATTTT
>many|TRBV5-1|TRBJ2-3|.
CASSLLGGTDTQYF
TGTGCCAGCAGTCTCCTAGGGGGCACAGATACGCAGTATTTT
>.|TRBV7-3|TRBJ2-6|TRBD1
CASSLDRAQGANVLTF
TGTGCCAGCAGCTTGGACAGGGCGCAAGGGGCCAACGTCCTGACTTTC
>few|TRBV3-1|TRBJ2-3|.
CASSQAGGRGAPDTQYF
TGTGCCAGCAGCCAAGCTGGTGGCCGGGGGGCCCCCGATACGCAGTATTTT
>.|TRBV6-6|TRBJ2-7|.
CASRTNRDGSYEQYF
TGTGCCAGCAGAACTAACCGGGACGGTTCCTACGAGCAGTACTTC
>.|TRBV7-2|TRBJ2-1|TRBD2
CASSTTRTSGVSYNEQFF
TGTGCCAGCAGCACAACGAGGACTAGCGGGGTATCCTACAATGAGCAGTTCTTC
>few|TRBV20-1|TRBJ1-1|.
CSARDYRTSNTEAFF
TGCAGTGCTAGAGATTACAGGACCTCTAACACTGAAGCTTTCTTT
>.|TRBV28|TRBJ1-2|TRBD1
CASETGINYGYTF
TGTGCCAGCGAGACAGGGATAAACTATGGCTACACCTTC
>.|TRBV2|TRBJ1-5|.
CAITDSPLQPQHF
TGTGCCATCACCGACAGCCCGCTTCAGCCCCAGCATTTT
>.|TRBV5-1|TRBJ1-1|.
CASSSGAGRMNTEAFF
TGCGCCAGCAGCTCGGGAGCGGGACGGATGAACACTGAAGCTTTCTTT
>.|TRBV5-1|TRBJ1-2|.
CASSLDGDYGYTF
TGCGCCAGCAGCTTGGATGGGGACTATGGCTACACCTTC
>few|TRBV12-3/TRBV12-4|TRBJ2-3|TRBD2
CASSSASGSFTQYF
TGTGCCAGCAGTTCTGCTAGCGGGTCCTTTACGCAGTATTTT
>few|TRBV12-3/TRBV12-4|TRBJ2-2|TRBD1
CASSPRQGMGTGELFF
TGTGCCAGCAGTCCTAGACAGGGGATGGGTACCGGGGAGCTGTTTTTT
>.|TRBV30|TRBJ1-1|.
CAWTAGKSPEAFF
TGTGCCTGGACCGCGGGCAAATCCCCTGAAGCTTTCTTT
>.|TRBV7-6|TRBJ1-2|.
CASSLEAAGPELDGYTF
TGTGCCAGCAGCTTAGAGGCCGCGGGCCCAGAGTTGGATGGCTACACCTTC
>.|TRBV5-1|TRBJ2-7|TRBD1
CASSTQQGYLSYEQYF
TGCGCCAGCAGCACGCAACAGGGGTACCTTTCCTACGAGCAGTACTTC
>few|TRBV12-3/TRBV12-4|TRBJ2-3|.
CASSLSYRVAPSSTDTQYF
TGTGCCAGCAGTTTATCGTATAGAGTGGCGCCTTCTAGCACAGATACGCAGTATTTT
>few|TRBV12-3/TRBV12-4|TRBJ1-2|.
CASSRSIQVYYGYTF
TGTGCCAGCAGTCGATCAATACAGGTGTACTATGGCTACACCTTC
>few|TRBV4-1|TRBJ1-3|.
CASKPRWGVPGNTIYF
TGCGCCAGCAAGCCAAGATGGGGGGTTCCTGGAAACACCATATATTTT
>few|TRBV10-3|TRBJ2-7|TRBD1
CAISLDRGPTYEQYF
TGTGCCATCAGCCTGGACAGGGGACCGACCTACGAGCAGTACTTC
>few|TRBV29-1|TRBJ2-3|TRBD2
CSVGVTSGGTDTQYF
TGCAGCGTTGGGGTTACTAGCGGGGGCACAGATACGCAGTATTTT
>.|TRBV5-1|TRBJ2-5|.
CASSYGTDQETQYF
TGCGCCAGCAGCTATGGGACCGACCAAGAGACCCAGTACTTC
>few|TRBV9|TRBJ2-3|.
CASSGQGRRTDTQYF
TGTGCCAGCAGCGGCCAGGGGCGAAGGACAGATACGCAGTATTTT